Here is one TCR beta chain with its context. What it recognizes is unknown. The data stem from a study of glioma-infiltrating T cells. Study-level points and caveats: Only very few CDR3 sequences appeared in both tissue and blood. Gliomas, especially low-grade, showed above-expected tissue-blood divergence; non-neoplastic patients showed below.

CDR1 is KGHSH and CDR2 is LQKENI in the germline V gene. This CDR3 region has 16 residues. Trimming shortened V by 8 bases and J by 1 base, and 20 bases separated the two germline ends. TCR alpha and beta CDR3 regions were amplified from RNA using iRepertoire nested multiplex PCR. TCRdb fed the multiplex PCR reads into MiXCR, producing one record per CDR3 protein. This table has some 17,000 distinct CDR3 sequences, roughly 60% appearing once. The chain couples TRBV18 to TRBJ1-1; D gene uncertain. The sequence derives from a human donor with low-grade glioma or glioblastoma, undergoing nonglioma brain surgery, or in good health (not recorded which). Sample: glioma tissue, nonneoplastic brain tissue, or PBMCs (not recorded which). CDR3 in DNA: TGTGCCAGCCTACCAAAGGAAGGCCGGGAGAACACTGAAGCTTTCTTT. This encodes CASLPKEGRENTEAFF.